These T cell receptor beta chains were read from a single sample in a study of cytomegalovirus exposure and HLA in healthy donors. Only in-frame clones appear in the TCRdb table, and some are missing; sequencing was by immunoSEQ multiplex PCR. Here the sample spans about 160,000 clones, 80% to 85% being singletons. Sequencing was performed on PBMCs. Receptors were obtained from a girl aged 2-10 years in good health and CMV-seropositive. Both conserved end residues are part of each CDR3. The D gene is left open where the match is weak. The size field is filled for only some rows; it gives once, few, many or a size class.

J | V | D | size | DNA | CDR3
TRBJ2-7 | TRBV30 | NA | NA | TGTGCCTGGTCCGTACGCGGTTCCTACGAGCAGTACTTC | CAWSVRGSYEQYF
TRBJ2-7 | TRBV28 | NA | NA | TGTGCCAGCAGTCCCCAACTACTGATAGGGGTGGGCTACGAGCAGTACTTC | CASSPQLLIGVGYEQYF
TRBJ1-2 | TRBV23-1 | NA | NA | TGCGCCAGCAGTCTCCCTGGAGGGATTAAGGATTGTGATGGCTACACCTTC | CASSLPGGIKDCDGYTF
TRBJ1-1 | TRBV5-6 | NA | NA | TGTGCCAGCGAATTGCGGGGGGTTGGCACTGAAGCTTTCTTT | CASELRGVGTEAFF
TRBJ2-3 | TRBV6-1 | TRBD2 | few | TGTGCCAGCAGTGATGGGGACAGTAGGCTAGCGGGAGGTTTAGCAGATACGCAGTATTTT | CASSDGDSRLAGGLADTQYF
TRBJ2-3 | TRBV21-1 | NA | NA | TGTGCCAGCAGCCGCCGGGTAGCGGTTAGCACAGATACGCAGTATTTT | CASSRRVAVSTDTQYF
TRBJ2-1 | TRBV6-4 | TRBD2 | NA | TGTGCCAGCAGTGTGACTAGCGGGGCGAATGAGCAGTTCTTC | CASSVTSGANEQFF
TRBJ1-4 | TRBV4-1 | TRBD1 | NA | TGCGCCAGCAGCCAAGAACAGGGGGCAATGACTAATGAAAAACTGTTTTTT | CASSQEQGAMTNEKLFF
TRBJ2-7 | TRBV9 | NA | NA | TGTGCCAGCAGCGTAGATAGCAGGGACGAGCAGTACTTC | CASSVDSRDEQYF
TRBJ1-1 | TRBV2 | TRBD1 | NA | TGTGCCAGCAGTGAGGACAGGGGCACTGAAGCTTTCTTT | CASSEDRGTEAFF
TRBJ1-2 | TRBV30 | TRBD1 | NA | TGTGCCTGGAGCCGAGGGGGACAGGGGGATTATGGCTACACCTTC | CAWSRGGQGDYGYTF
TRBJ2-7 | TRBV4-1 | NA | NA | TGCGCCAGCAGCAGGGGAGGCCTCTACGAGCAGTACTTC | CASSRGGLYEQYF
TRBJ2-7 | TRBV7-7 | NA | NA | TGTGCTAGCAGCCCCCTCTACGAGCAGTACTTC | CASSPLYEQYF
TRBJ1-5 | TRBV28 | NA | NA | TGTGCCAGCAGTTTTCGACCCCCCAGGAGAACCGGAGGATATCAGCCCCAGCATTTT | CASSFRPPRRTGGYQPQHF
TRBJ1-6 | TRBV30 | NA | NA | TGTGCCTGGACCCCAGGTCAGGGATGGAATTCACCCCTCCACTTT | CAWTPGQGWNSPLHF
TRBJ2-2 | TRBV29-1 | TRBD2 | once | TGCAGCGTCGCCCGGGCGGGAGACTCCACCGGGGAGCTGTTTTTT | CSVARAGDSTGELFF
TRBJ1-1 | TRBV5-4 | TRBD1 | NA | TGTGCCAGCAGCTCCCAGGGGGTCGGCACTGAAGCTTTCTTT | CASSSQGVGTEAFF
TRBJ1-1 | TRBV5-1 | NA | NA | TGCGCCAGCAGCTTGCGAGGGAACACTGAAGCTTTCTTT | CASSLRGNTEAFF
TRBJ2-3 | TRBV7-2 | TRBD2 | NA | TGTGCCAGCAGCTTACGCGGACTAGCGGGAGGGCCGGCCACAGATACGCAGTATTTT | CASSLRGLAGGPATDTQYF
TRBJ1-1 | TRBV5-1 | NA | NA | TGCGCCAGCAGCTTGGAAGGGGTGGCTGAAGCTTTCTTT | CASSLEGVAEAFF
TRBJ2-1 | TRBV2 | NA | NA | TGTGCCAGTCGGTGGGGGGCCTACAATGAGCAGTTCTTC | CASRWGAYNEQFF
TRBJ2-1 | TRBV2 | NA | NA | TGTGCCAGCAGTGAAGCGGGAGGGGGTGAGCAGTTCTTC | CASSEAGGGEQFF
TRBJ1-2 | TRBV19 | TRBD1 | few | TGTGCCAGTAGGGCACAGGGGAACTATGGCTACACCTTC | CASRAQGNYGYTF
TRBJ1-3 | TRBV18 | NA | few | TGTGCCAGCTCACCGGGACACAATTCTGGAAACACCATATATTTT | CASSPGHNSGNTIYF
TRBJ1-1 | TRBV7-2 | TRBD1 | once | TGTGCCAGCAGCTCGCAGGGGGCTCGGAACACTGAAGCTTTCTTT | CASSSQGARNTEAFF
TRBJ2-7 | TRBV6-5 | TRBD2 | NA | TGTGCCAGCAACGGCGGGAGCTCCTACGAGCAGTACTTC | CASNGGSSYEQYF
TRBJ2-3 | TRBV11-2 | TRBD2 | few | TGTGCCAGCAGCTTAGATTTTGTGGGAGGGCACAAAGATACGCAGTATTTT | CASSLDFVGGHKDTQYF
TRBJ1-3 | TRBV7-9 | NA | NA | TGTGCCAGCAGCTTATTAGCTGGAAACACCATATATTTT | CASSLLAGNTIYF
TRBJ2-6 | TRBV6-4 | TRBD1 | NA | TGTGCCAGCAGTGGTGACAGGGCTGGGGCCAACGTCCTGACTTTC | CASSGDRAGANVLTF
TRBJ1-1 | TRBV7-9 | NA | NA | TGTGCCAGCAGCCCTGAATCAATGCCCCTAAGTGACTTT | CASSPESMPLSDF
TRBJ2-2 | TRBV5-6 | NA | NA | TGTGCCAGCAGCTTGGGTTTGCGATCGGTCGCCGGGGAGCTGTTTTTT | CASSLGLRSVAGELFF
TRBJ2-2 | TRBV6-4 | TRBD2 | few | TGTGCCAGCAGTGACGGGAGGGACACCGGGGAGCTGTTTTTT | CASSDGRDTGELFF
TRBJ1-5 | TRBV19 | NA | NA | TGTGCCAGTAGTATAAGTTGGCAGAGCAATCAGCCCCAGCATTTT | CASSISWQSNQPQHF
TRBJ2-7 | TRBV27 | TRBD2 | NA | TGTGCCAGCAGTCTAGCCGGGACTAGGGGGTACGAGCAGTACTTC | CASSLAGTRGYEQYF
TRBJ2-5 | TRBV6-1 | TRBD2 | NA | TGTGCCAGCAGTGAAGCCCCCAGCGGGAGTCATGAGACCCAGTACTTC | CASSEAPSGSHETQYF
TRBJ2-1 | TRBV6-4 | TRBD2 | NA | TGTGCCAGCAGTCCTAGCGGGGGAAGCAACAATGAGCAGTTCTTC | CASSPSGGSNNEQFF
TRBJ1-2 | TRBV6-5 | NA | NA | TGTGCCAGCAGTTACGCGTACAGGGTGGGGAACTATGGCTACACCTTC | CASSYAYRVGNYGYTF
TRBJ2-7 | TRBV10-2 | NA | NA | TGCGCCAGCAGTGAGTCGCTAGTCGAGCAGTACTTC | CASSESLVEQYF
TRBJ2-4 | TRBV13 | TRBD1 | NA | TGTGCCAGCAGCTTAAGGGGGCCCTTAGCCAAAAACATTCAGTACTTC | CASSLRGPLAKNIQYF
TRBJ1-5 | TRBV6-1 | TRBD1 | few | TGTGCCAGCAGTAGACAGGGGAATCAGCCCCAGCATTTT | CASSRQGNQPQHF
TRBJ2-7 | TRBV10-3 | NA | NA | TGTGCCATCAGTTCCCAAAGAGTCTCCACCTACGAGCAGTACTTC | CAISSQRVSTYEQYF
TRBJ2-7 | TRBV5-4 | TRBD2 | NA | TGTGCCAGCAGCTTGGGGGGCGCAAGCGGGGGGGGGCAGTACTTC | CASSLGGASGGGQYF
TRBJ1-1 | TRBV2 | NA | NA | TGTGCCAGCAGTGAAGGGGGACACCGAGGCGCTTTCTTT | CASSEGGHRGAFF
TRBJ2-3 | TRBV19 | NA | NA | TGTGCCAGTAGTATTGAGAGCGACGAATCAGATACGCAGTATTTT | CASSIESDESDTQYF
TRBJ2-4 | TRBV2 | NA | NA | TGTGCCAGCCTTGGACAGTTGATAGCCAAAAACATTCAGTACTTC | CASLGQLIAKNIQYF
TRBJ2-7 | TRBV4-1 | TRBD2 | NA | TGCGCCAGCAGCCCTACGACTAGCGGGAGAAACTACGAGCAGTACTTC | CASSPTTSGRNYEQYF
TRBJ2-7 | TRBV6-1 | TRBD2 | few | TGTGCCAGCAGTGATACAGGGACTAGCGACATATACGAGCAGTACTTC | CASSDTGTSDIYEQYF
TRBJ1-5 | TRBV28 | TRBD1 | NA | TGTGCCAGCAGGCAGACAGGGGGCCTCTCTTATCAGCCCCAGCATTTT | CASRQTGGLSYQPQHF
TRBJ2-1 | TRBV7-8 | NA | few | TGTGCCAGCAGCTCCCGAGTTTTCCGTGAGCAGTTCTTC | CASSSRVFREQFF
TRBJ1-1 | TRBV5-1 | TRBD1 | NA | TGCGCCAGCAGCTTGGCCCGGGACAGGTTCACTGAAGCTTTCTTT | CASSLARDRFTEAFF
TRBJ2-3 | TRBV2 | TRBD2 | NA | TGTGCCAGCACCGGACTAGCCCCAGATACGCAGTATTTT | CASTGLAPDTQYF